This T cell receptor beta chain was profiled in a study of shared clonotypes between healthy human individuals. The CDR3 totals 16 residues. Deletions cut 3 bases from V and 1 base from J, with 16 bases between. CDR1 and CDR2 (germline): SGHTA, FQGNSA. The study's findings and limits: Generation probability values for non-shared clonotypes were lower than those for clonotypes shared by all four donors. Memory subsets generally showed smaller estimated richness than naive subsets did.

About this clone itself: Its target is unknown.

Each subset's genomic DNA was shared equally among a number of immunoSEQ plates. This table comes from immunoSEQ multiplex PCR, and its TCRdb copy is limited to in-frame clones, with some not included. The repertoire holds about 380,000 clones, just over 95% seen once, with approximately 0.32% in the top ten. This chain links TRBV7-2 with TRBJ2-7, with D possibly TRBD1 on 5 matching bases. The sequencing input was memory CD8+ T cells sorted from blood. Subset specified: CD45RO+ cells pooled with CCR7-negative TemRA cells. This receptor was taken from a man aged 25 to 40 in good health. The DNA for the CDR3 is TGTGCCAGCAGCTTCTCCCATCTCCGGACATCCTACGAGCAGTACTTC. Residues: CASSFSHLRTSYEQYF.